This T cell receptor beta chain stems from a study of T cell changes during pregnancy in multiple sclerosis. The method was immunoSEQ multiplex PCR; TCRdb's version includes in-frame clones alone and lacks a portion of them. The sample has about 52,000 clones, about nine tenths seen once; the top ten hold 0.16%. This CDR3 comprises 12 residues. The ends were cut back, 2 bases at V and 4 bases at J, with 4 bases in the middle. Per the germline V gene, CDR1 is SGHTS and CDR2 is YDEGEE. V usage is TRBV5-8 and J usage is TRBJ1-3; D is uncertain. Here the sequenced sample was CD4+ T cells from peripheral blood mononuclear cells, taken after pregnancy. This receptor was taken from a female donor in good health, enrolled as a control in a pregnancy study. The CDR3 nucleotides are TGTGCCAGCAGCTTAGAGGGAAACACCATATATTTT. Its translation is CASSLEGNTIYF.